This T cell receptor (beta chain) originates from a study of a mutant IDH1 vaccine in newly diagnosed glioma. In the study overall: Beginning 4-6 weeks after radiotherapy alone, or with temozolomide cycles, vaccination took place. Study-wide findings and caveats: Vaccination elicited immune responses in approximately 92% of patients.

The length of the CDR3 is 13 residues. Germline V gene sequence: CDR1 PRHDT, CDR2 FYEKMQ (reference sequence). V was clipped by 6 bases and J by 4 bases; unmatched bases: 5. Assay used: immunoSEQ multiplex PCR; TCRdb lists only in-frame clones, some missing. The data show 30,000 to 35,000 clones, roughly three fifths seen once. This clone occurred a few times. Its antigen is undetermined. As for time point: week 5, during vaccination. Doses of 300 ug of mutant IDH1 20-mer peptide were given with topical imiquimod. The TCR was taken from a woman younger than 30 with glioma. The sequenced sample was PBMCs, obtained from a glioma patient whose treatment included an IDH1 peptide vaccine. The chain couples TRBV13 to TRBJ2-7; 8 bases match TRBD1. The CDR3 here is CASSSGQGYEQYF. In DNA form, the CDR3 reads TGTGCCAGCAGTTCCGGACAGGGTTACGAGCAGTACTTC.